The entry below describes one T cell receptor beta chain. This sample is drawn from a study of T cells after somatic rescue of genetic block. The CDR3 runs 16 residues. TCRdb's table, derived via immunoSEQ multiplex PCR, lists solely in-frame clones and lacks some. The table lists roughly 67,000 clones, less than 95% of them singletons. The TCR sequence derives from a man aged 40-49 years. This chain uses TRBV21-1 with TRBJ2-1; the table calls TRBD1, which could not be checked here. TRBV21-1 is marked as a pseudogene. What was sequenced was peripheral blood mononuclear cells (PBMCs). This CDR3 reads CASSKAGGADLDEQFF. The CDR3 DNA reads TGTGCCAGCAGCAAAGCAGGGGGCGCGGACTTGGATGAGCAGTTCTTC.